These 19 T cell receptor beta chains share one sample of origin, sequenced in a study of T-cell reconstitution after alpha-beta-depleted transplantation in children. Construction of the TCRbeta library involved unique molecular identifiers. TCRdb redid the calling of the PCR reads with MiXCR, one entry per CDR3 protein. The repertoire has 490,000 or so distinct CDR3 sequences, around 13% of them found once; the top ten carry around 5.8%. This specimen consisted of PBMCs from the stem cell graft donor, obtained from the stem cell graft. Every receptor here comes from a human donor who donated a stem cell graft to a child with combined immunodeficiency.

This clonotype was observed a few times. This sequence joins TRBV6-1 and TRBJ1-3; 8 bases map to TRBD1. The V gene end was trimmed by 6 bases and the J gene end by 2 bases; junction bases not matched to a gene: 6. The germline V gene has CDR1 MNHNS and CDR2 SASEGT. This CDR3 comprises 15 residues. In DNA form, the CDR3 reads TGTGCCAGCAGAACTCCGACAGGGGCTGGAAACACCATATATTTT. As protein: CASRTPTGAGNTIYF.

This clonotype was counted between two and nine times. As DNA, the CDR3 is TGCGCCAGCAGTGAGTCTGGGGCTGAAGCTTTCTTT. This sequence encodes CASSESGAEAFF. This sequence joins TRBV10-2 and TRBJ1-1; D gene unclear. Trimming cost V 0 bases and J 6 bases, with 5 bases left between them. From germline, CDR1 is WSHSY and CDR2 SAAADI. This CDR3 has 12 amino acids.

The J gene is TRBJ2-3, the V gene TRBV12-3 or TRBV12-4; TRBD2 matches 15 bases. The V and J ends lost 5 bases and 7 bases, in that order; junction bases with no gene match: 4. The length of the CDR3 is 15 residues. The CDR3 region has the DNA TGTGCCAGCAGTGGACTAGCGGGGGGGCCGAATACGCAGTATTTT. Its translation is CASSGLAGGPNTQYF.

V gene TRBV27 combines with J gene TRBJ2-7; the match to TRBD1 covers 7 bases. This CDR3 has 15 amino acids. The V segment lost 5 bases and the J segment 0 bases; nucleotides outside the gene matches: 7. CDR1 and CDR2 from the germline V gene are MNHEY and SMNVEV (reference sequence). CDR3 coding DNA: TGTGCCAGCAGTATCCACGGGACAGTCTCCTACGAGCAGTACTTC. This codes for CASSIHGTVSYEQYF.

This clonotype was observed at least ten times. V usage is TRBV12-3 or TRBV12-4 and J usage is TRBJ2-3, with D possibly being TRBD1 (5 bases). The CDR3 extends over 14 amino acids. The V end lost 7 bases, the J end lost 2 bases, and 13 bases lay between the germline ends. CDR3 DNA sequence: TGTGCCAGCACCTTAGGGGCGTACACAGATACGCAGTATTTT. Its translation is CASTLGAYTDTQYF.

This clonotype turned up a few times. V is TRBV13 and J is TRBJ2-7; tentative D call: TRBD1 (6 bases). In germline, CDR1 is PRHDT, CDR2 FYEKMQ (reference sequence). This CDR3 is built from 15 residues. The ends were cut back, 0 bases at V and 1 base at J, with 10 bases in the middle. CDR3 bases: TGTGCCAGCAGCTTAGGCCCTAGGGGGTCCTACGAGCAGTACTTC. This translates into CASSLGPRGSYEQYF.

The chain is built from TRBV12-5 and TRBJ2-1; 8 bases match TRBD2. CDR1 and CDR2 from the germline V gene are LGHNT and FRNRAP. The CDR3 is 12 residues long. The V segment lost 6 bases and the J segment 10 bases; nucleotides outside the gene matches: 5. CDR3 nucleotides: TGTGCTAGTGGATCCGGGGGGGTCGAGCAGTTCTTC. Amino acids: CASGSGGVEQFF. The complete variable domain, with remaining parts taken from reference TRBV12-5 and TRBJ2-1, reads DARVTQTPRHKVTEMGQEVTMRCQPILGHNTVFWYRQTMMQGLELLAYFRNRAPLDDSGMPKDRFSAEMPDATLATLKIQPSEPRDSAVYFCASGSGGVEQFFGPGTRLTVL.

This clonotype was seen more than once but under ten times. The chain carries TRBV27 and TRBJ2-7; a weak D match, TRBD1 (6 bases). Germline-derived CDR1 and CDR2 are MNHEY and SMNVEV (reference sequence). Trimming pared 5 bases from V and 3 bases from J, leaving 17 bases between. The CDR3 has 15 amino acids. The chain's CDR3 is CASSLRSGHFYEQYF. The CDR3, as DNA: TGTGCCAGCAGTCTTAGATCGGGACATTTCTACGAGCAGTACTTC.

J is TRBJ2-1 and V is TRBV14; 8 bases match TRBD2. Germline V gene data show CDR1 as SGHDN and CDR2 as FVKESK. J gave up 4 bases and V 0 bases, and 5 bases lay outside the gene matches. The length of the CDR3 is 16 residues. The CDR3 loop is CASSQDIAGPYNEQFF. Written as DNA, the CDR3 is TGTGCCAGCAGCCAAGACATAGCGGGACCGTACAATGAGCAGTTCTTC.

This clonotype was seen only a few times. The CDR3, as DNA: TGTGCCAGCAGCCAAGATCGGGTAGCTGAGGGTTCGCGAGAGACCCAGTACTTC. Translating it yields CASSQDRVAEGSRETQYF. This rearrangement joins TRBV4-2 to TRBJ2-5, with D tentatively TRBD2 (5 bases). CDR1 and CDR2 (germline): LGHNA, YNFKEQ. This CDR3 is built from 18 residues. Between the trimmed V and J ends, which lost 0 bases and 4 bases, there was a span of 21 bases.

This sequence joins TRBV5-5 and TRBJ2-2; 7 bases agree with TRBD1. Losses at the gene ends were 4 bases for V and 5 bases for J; bases not matched to a gene: 5. CDR3 size: 14 residues. CDR1 is SGHKS and CDR2 is YYEKEE in the germline V gene (reference sequence). In nucleotides, the CDR3 is TGTGCCAGCAGCCTTTGGGACAGAACCGGGGAGCTGTTTTTT. It translates to CASSLWDRTGELFF.

The chain combines TRBV9 with TRBJ2-7; the D gene is possibly TRBD2 (5 bases). Germline values: CDR1 SGDLS, CDR2 YYNGEE. This CDR3 has 14 residues. V was pared by 0 bases and J by 2 bases, with 9 bases between. DNA for the CDR3: TGTGCCAGCAGCGTAGCGGGGAGTGCCTACGAGCAGTACTTC. Translation gives CASSVAGSAYEQYF.

This clonotype was found a few times. The rearrangement links TRBV11-2 to TRBJ2-1; D assignment may be TRBD1 or TRBD2 (5 bases each). Trimming pared 3 bases from V and 9 bases from J, leaving 15 bases between. The V gene's germline CDR1 is SGHAT and CDR2 FQNNGV. The CDR3 has 14 residues. Here the CDR3 reads CASSFDPRAGEQFF. CDR3 coding DNA: TGTGCCAGCAGCTTCGATCCCAGGGCGGGTGAGCAGTTCTTC.

This clonotype came up many times. The V call is TRBV7-2, the J call TRBJ2-3; D unresolved. The CDR3 is 12 amino acids. Trimming stripped 5 bases from V and 2 bases from J, with 5 bases between. CDR1 is SGHTA, CDR2 FQGNSA, per germline. DNA of the CDR3: TGTGCCAGCAGCGTAGACACAGATACGCAGTATTTT. Its protein is CASSVDTDTQYF.

This clonotype turned up a few times. V usage is TRBV21-1 and J usage is TRBJ2-7; the D call TRBD2 from the table was never checked on the DNA. TRBV21-1 is reported as a pseudogene. The CDR3 extends over 19 amino acids. CDR3 in DNA: TGTGCCAGCAGCCCCGGGCTAGCACGCCCCCCAATAAGCTCCTACGAGCAGTACTTC. As protein: CASSPGLARPPISSYEQYF.

The gene calls are TRBV20-1 and TRBJ2-7; the D is unclear. The germline V gene has CDR1 DFQATT and CDR2 SNEGSKA (reference sequence). The CDR3 has 13 residues. The V end was cut by 5 bases, the J end by 3 bases, with 14 bases between. The CDR3 region is CSAAPFGDYEQYF. CDR3 DNA: TGCAGTGCTGCCCCGTTCGGAGACTACGAGCAGTACTTC.

This clonotype was picked up a small number of times. The rearrangement uses TRBV9 and TRBJ2-5; 7 nucleotides line up with TRBD1. The CDR3 covers 16 residues. Germline V gene data show CDR1 as SGDLS and CDR2 as YYNGEE. V shed 1 base and J 4 bases; nucleotides not matched to a gene: 10. Here the CDR3 reads CASSVQRGRGRETQYF. The DNA of the CDR3 is TGTGCCAGCAGCGTACAAAGGGGCAGGGGGAGAGAGACCCAGTACTTC.

The chain recombines TRBV20-1 with TRBJ2-5, with 9 bases fitting TRBD2. Trimming cost V 5 bases and J 5 bases; bases outside gene matches: 9. CDR1 and CDR2 from the germline V gene are DFQATT and SNEGSKA (reference sequence). This CDR3 has 14 residues. Here the CDR3 DNA reads TGCAGTGCTCTTAGCGGGAGCGGTATGGAGACCCAGTACTTC. Protein product: CSALSGSGMETQYF.

The gene calls are TRBV15 and TRBJ1-4, with 8 bases matching TRBD1. The junction had 9 bases not matched to a gene; V was cut back by 0 bases and J by 6 bases. Germline V CDR1 and CDR2: LNHNV, YYDKDF (reference sequence). CDR3 length equals 17 residues. The CDR3 protein is CATSRDPADRGDEKLFF. The CDR3 DNA reads TGTGCCACCAGCAGAGATCCGGCTGACAGGGGAGATGAAAAACTGTTTTTT.